The 11 T cell receptor beta chains below all came from one sample that was sequenced in a study of blood T cell repertoires in COVID-19. Profiling relied on immunoSEQ multiplex PCR, and the TCRdb table lists in-frame clones only, not all of them. The repertoire includes some 350,000 clones, 70% to 90% of them detected once, and under 4% sits in the top ten. Material for sequencing was peripheral blood. The origin of the receptors is a woman aged 25 to 45 with COVID-19, enrolled during active disease.

This clone has only a few counts. The chain is built from TRBV6-5 and TRBJ2-1, with a tentative D call TRBD2 (5 bases). Trimming pared 6 bases from V and 6 bases from J, leaving 18 bases between. The CDR3 spans 15 residues. Germline loops: CDR1 MNHEY, CDR2 SVGAGI. This CDR3 is CASSHQARARNEQFF. CDR3 nucleotides: TGTGCCAGCAGCCACCAAGCGAGGGCACGCAATGAGCAGTTCTTC.

V is TRBV5-4 and J is TRBJ2-3, with TRBD1 matching 8 bases. With 4 bases clipped from V and 0 bases from J, the junction kept 4 bases outside the gene matches. Germline CDR1 reads SGHNT; CDR2 reads YYREEE (reference sequence). The CDR3 covers 15 residues. CDR3 DNA sequence: TGTGCCAGCAGCCCGACAGGGGTTAGCACAGATACGCAGTATTTT. Amino acid sequence: CASSPTGVSTDTQYF.

This clone was picked up a small number of times. Other DNA variants within this sample encode the same CDR3. The V gene is TRBV7-9, the J gene TRBJ1-1, with D possibly matching TRBD1 (5 bases). The V gene lost 5 bases and the J gene lost 1 base, with 11 bases spanning the gap. CDR3 length: 14 amino acids. In germline, CDR1 is SEHNR, CDR2 FQNEAQ (reference sequence). The CDR3 region has the DNA TGTGCCAGCAGCGGAGGGACGGAGAACACTGAAGCTTTCTTT. Its translation: CASSGGTENTEAFF.

J is TRBJ1-3 and V is TRBV15, with 9 positions matching TRBD1. Germline CDR1 reads LNHNV; CDR2 reads YYDKDF (reference sequence). Trimming at V came to 0 bases and at J to 0 bases, leaving 6 bases not matched to a gene. There are 18 residues in the CDR3. The CDR3 is CATSRELQGAFSGNTIYF. The CDR3 coding sequence is TGTGCCACCAGCAGAGAACTACAGGGGGCGTTCTCTGGAAACACCATATATTTT.

This sequence joins TRBV9 and TRBJ2-3; TRBD1 matches 8 bases. Losses at the gene ends were 7 bases for V and 4 bases for J; bases not matched to a gene: 5. Looked up from germline, CDR1 is SGDLS and CDR2 is YYNGEE. The length of the CDR3 is 13 residues. The DNA of the CDR3 is TGTGCCAGCGCTCCAGGGGGCCCAGATACGCAGTATTTT. Translated, it gives CASAPGGPDTQYF.

The rearrangement uses TRBV19 and TRBJ2-1; 15 bases agree with TRBD2. The CDR3 length is 12 residues. In germline, CDR1 is LNHDA, CDR2 SQIVND (reference sequence). The J segment lost 10 bases and the V segment lost 10 bases, leaving 2 bases of the junction unmatched. This chain's CDR3 is CATGLAGGEQFF. CDR3 bases: TGTGCCACCGGACTAGCGGGAGGGGAGCAGTTCTTC.

The genes are TRBV19 and TRBJ2-5, with D maybe TRBD2 (6 bases). In germline, CDR1 is LNHDA, CDR2 SQIVND (reference sequence). V lost 4 bases and J 5 bases, leaving 17 bases between the germline ends. This CDR3 contains 15 residues. CDR3 nucleotides: TGTGCCAGTAGTACGCGGGGACGTATCCCCGAGACCCAGTACTTC. Translation gives CASSTRGRIPETQYF.

The chain joins TRBV5-1 to TRBJ1-1, with TRBD1 as a possible D gene (5 bases). Germline V CDR1 and CDR2: SGHRS, YFSETQ. CDR3 length: 16 residues. V lost 0 bases and J lost 1, with 13 bases in between. The CDR3 DNA reads as TGCGCCAGCAGCTTGGACGGCCAGGGATCGAACACTGAAGCTTTCTTT. Residues: CASSLDGQGSNTEAFF.

The chain recombines TRBV5-1 with TRBJ2-7, with D perhaps matching TRBD1 (6 bases). Germline CDR1 is SGHRS and CDR2 is YFSETQ. The germline V and J ends were trimmed by 4 bases and 2 bases, with 13 bases remaining between them. The CDR3 has 14 amino acids. CDR3 in DNA: TGCGCCAGCAGCGGCCGGGACACGACCTACGAGCAGTACTTC. It encodes CASSGRDTTYEQYF.

The gene calls are TRBV14 and TRBJ2-7, with a possible D match to TRBD1 (5 bases). Trimming took off 0 bases at V and 12 bases at J, with 21 bases between the two ends. Germline CDR1 reads SGHDN; CDR2 reads FVKESK. The CDR3 totals 15 residues. The CDR3 bases are TGTGCCAGCAGCCAAGATATTTGGAAGGAGCTCAGGGCGTACGTC. Translated, it gives CASSQDIWKELRAYV.

The chain carries TRBV5-8 and TRBJ2-2, with TRBD2 identical over 9 bases. CDR3 length equals 15 residues. Germline CDR1 reads SGHTS; CDR2 reads YDEGEE. Trimming cost V 3 bases and J 5 bases; bases outside gene matches: 5. The CDR3 DNA is TGTGCCAGCAGCTACGGACTAGCGCAGACCGGGGAGCTGTTTTTT. Translation: CASSYGLAQTGELFF.